The clone carrying this TCR beta chain was seen many times. Its target is unknown. This sample is part of a study of T cells after yellow fever vaccination. Study results and caveats: Weaker in magnitude, the secondary response showed a faster peak on day 5 versus 15.

For TCR, cDNA came from 5'RACE template switching, which added a universal primer site and UMIs. Using its own MiXCR run on the 5' RACE reads, TCRdb lists one record per CDR3 protein. The data hold approximately 330,000 distinct CDR3 sequences, with about an eighth observed a single time. Trimming cost V 5 bases and J 2 bases, with 4 bases left between them. CDR3 size: 12 residues. From germline, CDR1 is SGHTA and CDR2 FQGNSA. The chain employs TRBV7-2 and TRBJ2-1; no reliable D call. The clonotype originates from a man younger than 30 who received the YFV17D yellow fever vaccine. The sample consisted of CD4+ T cells sorted from PBMCs, taken 15 days after the yellow fever booster vaccination. The CDR3 coding sequence is TGTGCCAGCAGCCTACCCTACAATGAGCAGTTCTTC. As protein: CASSLPYNEQFF.